The rows below give T cell receptor beta chains drawn from one sample of a study of blood T cell repertoires in COVID-19. The protocol was immunoSEQ multiplex PCR, while the TCRdb copy is restricted to in-frame clones and leaves out a portion. The sample has roughly 120,000 clones; around four fifths are singletons. Sequences were obtained from peripheral blood. The receptors were gathered from a man older than 75 with COVID-19, enrolled during active disease. CDR3s include the opening cysteine and the closing phenylalanine or tryptophan. The D gene is left open where the match is weak. Not every row has a clone size; where given, it reads once, few, many or a size class.

DNA: TGCGCCAGCAGCGAAGAGCCTAGCGGAACTAATGAGCAGTTCTTC
CDR3: CASSEEPSGTNEQFF
J: TRBJ2-1
size: NA
D: TRBD2
V: TRBV5-1

DNA: TGTGCCAGCAGCCCAGGGGGGACTAGTCATATTTACGAGCAGTACTTC
CDR3: CASSPGGTSHIYEQYF
J: TRBJ2-7
size: NA
D: NA
V: TRBV9

DNA: TGCGCCAGCAGCTCGACAGGGCTAACCTACGAGCAGTACTTC
CDR3: CASSSTGLTYEQYF
J: TRBJ2-7
size: NA
D: TRBD1
V: TRBV5-1

DNA: TGTGCCAGCTCACCACCCGGGGGTGGAGGGCCCGGGGAGCTGTTTTTT
CDR3: CASSPPGGGGPGELFF
J: TRBJ2-2
size: NA
D: NA
V: TRBV18

DNA: TGTGCCAGCTCAAGCGCGCAGGACTTGCGAGGAGAGCAGTACTTC
CDR3: CASSSAQDLRGEQYF
J: TRBJ2-7
size: NA
D: NA
V: TRBV6-5

DNA: TGTGCCAGCAGGTCGGGTCTCCGGGGAACCCAGTACTTC
CDR3: CASRSGLRGTQYF
J: TRBJ2-5
size: NA
D: NA
V: TRBV28

DNA: TGTGCCAGCAGTTTAGCGGGAGGGCCGGGAGAGCAGTACTTC
CDR3: CASSLAGGPGEQYF
J: TRBJ2-7
size: NA
D: TRBD2
V: TRBV27

DNA: TGTGCCAGCAGCCAAGAAGACCCCCAGTCGGGGGGCGAGAGGACTGAAGCTTTCTTT
CDR3: CASSQEDPQSGGERTEAFF
J: TRBJ1-1
size: once
D: NA
V: TRBV3-1/TRBV3-2

DNA: TGTGCCAGCAGCACCGGGAGGAACGCGAACACCGGGGAGCTGTTTTTT
CDR3: CASSTGRNANTGELFF
J: TRBJ2-2
size: NA
D: TRBD2
V: TRBV5-5

DNA: TGTGCCAGCAGTCCGACGACAGGGGGGGATGAAAAACTGTTTTTT
CDR3: CASSPTTGGDEKLFF
J: TRBJ1-4
size: NA
D: TRBD1
V: TRBV27

DNA: TGTGCCAGCAGCCAAGGAGGAGGCACAGATACGCAGTATTTT
CDR3: CASSQGGGTDTQYF
J: TRBJ2-3
size: NA
D: NA
V: TRBV3-1/TRBV3-2

DNA: TGTGCCAGCAGCTTAGAACTAGCGATGAACACCGGGGAGCTGTTTTTT
CDR3: CASSLELAMNTGELFF
J: TRBJ2-2
size: few
D: TRBD2
V: TRBV11-2

DNA: TGTGCCAGCAGTACGACAGCGAGCACCGGGGAGCTGTTTTTT
CDR3: CASSTTASTGELFF
J: TRBJ2-2
size: NA
D: NA
V: TRBV2

DNA: TGCGCCAGCAGCTTGGGAGGGTTCCAAGAGACCCAGTACTTC
CDR3: CASSLGGFQETQYF
J: TRBJ2-5
size: NA
D: NA
V: TRBV5-1